This TCR beta chain was identified in a study of cytotoxic CD8 clonotypes in ibrutinib-treated CLL. Overall study context: Partial responses numbered around 24 and complete responses 2; after a median about 6 years, about 14 stayed remitted and around 12 progressed.

As regards this clone: Its specificity is not known.

TCRdb's table, derived via immunoSEQ multiplex PCR, lists solely in-frame clones and lacks some. The sample carries roughly 50,000 clones, roughly three fifths recorded once. Findings of the study overall: Pretreatment clonality was elevated relative to age-matched healthy donors and paralleled circulating CD8+ T-cell counts. Among the clonotypes, public ones were uncommon and contracted or held stable on treatment.

V dropped 6 bases and J dropped 1 base, with 12 bases sitting between them. Germline CDR1 MNHEY, CDR2 SMNVEV (reference sequence). The CDR3 totals 14 residues. The receptor's source is a human donor with chronic lymphocytic leukemia. V usage is TRBV27 and J usage is TRBJ1-1; D remains unclear. Sequenced material: PBMCs, taken after 24 months of ibrutinib treatment. CDR3 loop: CASSQSRGNTEAFF. In nucleotides, the CDR3 is TGTGCCAGCAGCCAAAGTCGTGGGAACACTGAAGCTTTCTTT.